This TCR beta chain originates from a study of T-cell memory formation after mild COVID-19. With respect to this clonotype: What it binds is not known.

Sample barcodes and UMIs were carried by the TCR alpha and TCR beta cDNA libraries that 5'RACE generated with constant-segment primers. TCRdb re-analysed the 5' RACE reads in MiXCR, keeping a single row per CDR3 protein. The sample shows 300,000 to 350,000 distinct CDR3 sequences, roughly an eighth of them seen only once. Study-wide results and caveats: Contracting clones from day 15 to 85 had balanced CD4/CD8; later expanders favoured CD4+. That cross-reactive memory joined was suggested by some responding clones appearing in pre-infection memory.

The germline CDR1 and CDR2 sequences are MNHEY and SVGEGT. The CDR3 sequence is 13 residues long. Trimming cost V 5 bases and J 4 bases, with 9 bases left between them. The receptor was isolated from a man younger than 35 who had mild COVID-19 (a few samples of this study predate the infection). Cell type and time point are not known. V is TRBV6-2 or TRBV6-3 and J is TRBJ1-5; D might be TRBD1 (5 bases). The sequenced sample was PBMCs or a T cell subset sorted from them (not recorded which). CDR3 sequence reads: CASSRDLNQPQHF. CDR3 bases: TGTGCCAGCAGTAGGGACCTAAATCAGCCCCAGCATTTT.